This passage covers 32 T cell receptor beta chains from one sample sequenced in a study of CD8+ T cells in alopecia areata. Reverse transcription of extracted RNA yielded cDNA, which provided the sequencing template. TCRdb's table, derived via immunoSEQ multiplex PCR, lists solely in-frame clones and lacks some. The sample lists 150,000 to 200,000 clones; about 61% were seen once. Treatment of the sample: oral pan-JAK inhibitor, 5-10 mg twice daily. Sequenced material: CD4+ T cells sorted from blood, taken at approximately week 56, from a patient treated with tofacitinib. These receptors were obtained from a human donor with alopecia areata.

The chain combines TRBV5-4 with TRBJ2-3; TRBD1 or TRBD2 may be the D gene (5 bases each). The V gene lost 0 bases and the J gene lost 6 bases, with 8 bases spanning the gap. Germline assignment: CDR1 SGHNT and CDR2 YYREEE (reference sequence). The CDR3 totals 13 residues. CDR3 sequence (DNA): TGTGCCAGCAGCTTGGCGGGACCTGATACGCAGTATTTT. This encodes CASSLAGPDTQYF. Filled out from reference TRBV5-4 and TRBJ2-3, the complete variable domain reads ETGVTQSPTHLIKTRGQQVTLRCSSQSGHNTVSWYQQALGQGPQFIFQYYREEENGRGNFPPRFSGLQFPNYSSELNVNALELDDSALYLCASSLAGPDTQYFGPGTRLTVL.

This clone turned up a few times. V is TRBV29-1 and J is TRBJ2-4; perhaps D is TRBD1 or TRBD2 (7 bases each). Trimming left V 7 bases short and J 3 bases short, with 13 bases between. The germline V gene has CDR1 SQVTM and CDR2 ANQGSEA. There are 13 residues in the CDR3. The CDR3 loop reads CSAQGGGKNIQYF. The CDR3 DNA reads TGCAGCGCCCAGGGGGGGGGCAAAAACATTCAGTACTTC.

The CDR3 protein is CASSVGAGGGTDTQYF. The CDR3 DNA is TGTGCCAGCAGCGTAGGGGCAGGGGGAGGCACAGATACGCAGTATTTT. V usage is TRBV9 and J usage is TRBJ2-3, with 7 bases identical to TRBD1. The CDR3 has 16 residues. Looked up from germline, CDR1 is SGDLS and CDR2 is YYNGEE. V shed 0 bases and J 1 base; nucleotides not matched to a gene: 5.

The V call is TRBV4-1, the J call TRBJ2-5, with TRBD2 identical over 7 bases. The germline CDR1 and CDR2 sequences are MGHRA and YSYEKL. There are 15 residues in the CDR3. V was clipped by 1 base and J by 4 bases; unmatched bases: 6. In nucleotides, the CDR3 is TGCGCCAGCAGCCAAGTGGGACTACCTCGAGAGACCCAGTACTTC. Protein: CASSQVGLPRETQYF.

The chain carries TRBV6-5 and TRBJ2-3; D is perhaps TRBD2 (6 bases). V was shortened by 8 bases and J by 3 bases, with 18 bases between the two germline ends. The germline V gene has CDR1 MNHEY and CDR2 SVGAGI. The CDR3 spans 15 residues. The CDR3 nucleotides are TGTGCCAGCTCGTACGCTGGGGCGGGGACAGATACGCAGTATTTT. It is translated as CASSYAGAGTDTQYF.

This clone was observed once. The chain couples TRBV4-2 to TRBJ2-7; TRBD1 matches at 7 bases. This CDR3 contains 15 residues. Trimming removed 0 bases from V and 4 bases from J; junction bases left unmatched: 6. Germline assignment: CDR1 LGHNA and CDR2 YNFKEQ. As DNA, the CDR3 is TGTGCCAGCAGCCAAGACAACAGGGGCTGGTACGAGCAGTACTTC. It specifies CASSQDNRGWYEQYF.

Notes on this clone: The sample carries other DNA sequences with the same CDR3. Written as DNA, the CDR3 is TGCGCCAGCAGCTTGGGCAGCAATCAGCCCCAGCATTTT. Translation: CASSLGSNQPQHF. The V call is TRBV5-1, the J call TRBJ1-5; no clear D. Trimming shortened V by 0 bases and J by 1 base, and 2 bases separated the two germline ends. Germline CDR1 is SGHRS and CDR2 is YFSETQ. CDR3 length equals 13 residues. The full variable domain, completed using reference TRBV5-1 and TRBJ1-5, is KAGVTQTPRYLIKTRGQQVTLSCSPISGHRSVSWYQQTPGQGLQFLFEYFSETQRNKGNFPGRFSGRQFSNSRSEMNVSTLELGDSALYLCASSLGSNQPQHFGDGTRLSIL.

The chain joins TRBV4-1 to TRBJ2-2; TRBD1 agrees at 7 bases. CDR1 is MGHRA and CDR2 is YSYEKL in the germline V gene. The CDR3 runs to 16 residues. J gave up 5 bases and V 0 bases, and 6 bases lay outside the gene matches. CDR3 region: CASSQEDRVGTGELFF. The CDR3 coding sequence is TGCGCCAGCAGCCAAGAAGACAGGGTGGGGACCGGGGAGCTGTTTTTT.

Concerning this clone itself: Distinct nucleotide sequences in the sample also encode this CDR3. The V call is TRBV27, the J call TRBJ2-7; D unresolved. V lost 5 bases, J lost 2 bases, and 10 bases lay in between. CDR3 length: 13 residues. Germline loops: CDR1 MNHEY, CDR2 SMNVEV (reference sequence). As DNA, the CDR3 is TGTGCCAGCAGTAGGGCAACTGCCTACGAGCAGTACTTC. This sequence encodes CASSRATAYEQYF.

The J gene is TRBJ2-2, the V gene TRBV2; the D gene is possibly TRBD1 (6 bases). V was pared by 7 bases and J by 0 bases, with 9 bases between. The CDR3 is made up of 14 amino acids. Germline assignment: CDR1 SNHLY and CDR2 FYNNEI. For the CDR3, the DNA is TGTGCCAGCATCGGGACATCGAACACCGGGGAGCTGTTTTTT. It encodes CASIGTSNTGELFF.

This clone was counted only a few times. The chain is built from TRBV29-1 and TRBJ2-7; no firm D call. In germline, CDR1 is SQVTM, CDR2 ANQGSEA. V shed 4 bases and J shed 2 bases, with 12 bases lying between them. The CDR3 totals 13 residues. In DNA, the CDR3 is TGCAGCGTTGTAGGGCTCGGGCCCTACGAGCAGTACTTC. Encoded protein: CSVVGLGPYEQYF.

The rearrangement links TRBV5-1 to TRBJ1-4; TRBD1 is a possible D gene (5 bases). The CDR3 runs 15 residues. Germline loops: CDR1 SGHRS, CDR2 YFSETQ. The V end was cut by 4 bases, the J end by 0 bases, with 10 bases between. Here the CDR3 reads CASSDDRATNEKLFF. The CDR3 region has the DNA TGCGCCAGCAGCGACGACAGAGCAACTAATGAAAAACTGTTTTTT.

V is TRBV15 and J is TRBJ2-3; D gene unclear. Germline-derived CDR1 and CDR2 are LNHNV and YYDKDF (reference sequence). The CDR3 is 15 residues long. V lost 0 bases to trimming and J lost 4 bases, with 11 bases between them. CDR3 region: CATSRELGVSDTQYF. CDR3 DNA sequence: TGTGCCACCAGCAGAGAGCTTGGGGTGTCAGATACGCAGTATTTT.

This chain joins TRBV19 and TRBJ1-5; no clear D gene. Germline loops: CDR1 LNHDA, CDR2 SQIVND (reference sequence). The CDR3 extends over 15 amino acids. Trimming removed 7 bases at V and 0 bases at J, with 13 bases between. The DNA of the CDR3 is TGTGCCAGTACCCCGGCCAGGTATAGCAATCAGCCCCAGCATTTT. This codes for CASTPARYSNQPQHF.

J is TRBJ2-2 and V is TRBV28; 10 nucleotides agree with TRBD2. The CDR3 is 15 residues long. J was trimmed by 9 bases and V by 11 bases; bases with no gene match: 15. Germline V gene lookup returns CDR1 MDHEN and CDR2 SYDVKM. The CDR3 protein is CALGITSGVHRELFF. The CDR3 nucleotides are TGTGCCCTTGGGATAACTAGCGGGGTCCACCGGGAGCTGTTTTTT. Complete variable domain (other parts from reference TRBV28 and TRBJ2-2): DVKVTQSSRYLVKRTGEKVFLECVQDMDHENMFWYRQDPGLGLRLIYFSYDVKMKEKGDIPEGYSVSREKKERFSLILESASTNQTSMYLCALGITSGVHRELFFGEGSRLTVL.

This clone was detected once. The V and J genes are TRBV6-1 and TRBJ1-1; D is unclear. CDR1 and CDR2 (germline): MNHNS, SASEGT. Trimming removed 2 bases from V and 6 bases from J, with 4 bases in between. The CDR3 extends over 11 amino acids. CDR3 coding DNA: TGTGCCAGCAGTGAATCTTCTGAAGCTTTCTTT. Residues: CASSESSEAFF.

The chain employs TRBV11-1 and TRBJ1-2, with TRBD1 as a possible D gene (5 bases). Germline V gene data show CDR1 as SGHAT and CDR2 as FQDESV (reference sequence). The length of the CDR3 is 12 residues. V lost 5 bases, J lost 8 bases, and 12 bases lay in between. The CDR3: CASSGGTVGYTF. CDR3 bases: TGTGCCAGCAGCGGGGGGACGGTCGGCTACACCTTC.

This clone was detected a few times. This chain links TRBV6-5 with TRBJ1-6; a weak D match, TRBD1 (5 bases). Deletions cut 5 bases from V and 9 bases from J, with 11 bases between. Germline V gene data show CDR1 as MNHEY and CDR2 as SVGAGI. The CDR3 contains 13 residues. This chain's CDR3 is CASSGSGGSPLHF. The CDR3 DNA follows: TGTGCCAGCAGTGGCTCTGGGGGTTCACCCCTCCACTTT.

The chain joins TRBV6-5 to TRBJ2-7; the D is unclear. This CDR3 comprises 14 residues. CDR1 and CDR2 from the germline V gene are MNHEY and SVGAGI. Trimming pared 6 bases from V and 6 bases from J, leaving 18 bases between. The CDR3 DNA reads TGTGCCAGCAGCCCACTCCTCCTAGGGTCCGAGCAGTACTTC. The encoded protein is CASSPLLLGSEQYF.

This clone has a handful of counts. J is TRBJ2-5 and V is TRBV2; 7 bases are a match to TRBD1. Germline V lookup: CDR1 SNHLY, CDR2 FYNNEI. V lost 6 bases and J lost 5; bases outside the gene matches: 12. The CDR3 runs 15 residues. The CDR3 DNA reads as TGTGCCAGCAGAGCAGACCGACAGGGTATGGAGACCCAGTACTTC. Its translation is CASRADRQGMETQYF.

The chain links TRBV6-5 to TRBJ2-6; D is possibly TRBD1 (5 bases). The V end was cut by 6 bases, the J end by 1 base, with 7 bases between. Germline V gene data show CDR1 as MNHEY and CDR2 as SVGAGI. There are 14 residues in the CDR3. CDR3 sequence: CASRQGSGANVLTF. The DNA of the CDR3 is TGTGCCAGCAGGCAGGGATCTGGGGCCAACGTCCTGACTTTC.

The V and J genes are TRBV5-1 and TRBJ2-5; 14 nucleotides align to TRBD2. The CDR3 totals 18 residues. The V gene's germline CDR1 is SGHRS and CDR2 YFSETQ. J lost 3 bases, V lost 5 bases, and 12 bases had no gene match. The CDR3, as DNA: TGCGCCAGCAGAACCGGACTAGCGGGGGGCCGAAACGAAGAGACCCAGTACTTC. It translates to CASRTGLAGGRNEETQYF.

V gene TRBV5-1 combines with J gene TRBJ2-7, with TRBD1 identical over 7 bases. The CDR3 has 15 residues. V lost 1 base, J lost 0 bases, and 4 bases stayed unmatched. Germline CDR1 and CDR2: SGHRS and YFSETQ. The CDR3 DNA sequence: TGCGCCAGCAGCTTGACGGGACAGACCTCCTACGAGCAGTACTTC. Translated, it gives CASSLTGQTSYEQYF.

The V gene is TRBV29-1, the J gene TRBJ1-1, with a possible D match to TRBD1 (5 bases). The CDR3 has 14 residues. Deletions cut 6 bases from V and 1 base from J, with 15 bases between. Germline assignment: CDR1 SQVTM and CDR2 ANQGSEA. For the CDR3, the DNA is TGCAGCGTCGATCGGGACGGCGGGAACACTGAAGCTTTCTTT. Protein product: CSVDRDGGNTEAFF.

The chain couples TRBV9 to TRBJ2-1; possible D gene TRBD2, 6 bases. CDR3 length equals 15 residues. Deletions cut 3 bases from V and 0 bases from J, with 10 bases between. Germline-derived CDR1 and CDR2 are SGDLS and YYNGEE. The CDR3 DNA reads TGTGCCAGCAGCGATGGGAGGAGCTCCTACAATGAGCAGTTCTTC. Translating gives CASSDGRSSYNEQFF.

This clone showed up just once. The chain combines TRBV2 with TRBJ1-5; 7 nucleotides match TRBD1. This CDR3 has 12 residues. CDR1 SNHLY and CDR2 FYNNEI come from the germline V gene. Trimming removed 7 bases from V and 5 bases from J; junction bases left unmatched: 2. The CDR3 DNA reads as TGTGCCAGCAAGACAGGGTATCAGCCCCAGCATTTT. This codes for CASKTGYQPQHF.

The J gene is TRBJ2-1, the V gene TRBV2, with D tentatively TRBD2 (5 bases). Germline loops: CDR1 SNHLY, CDR2 FYNNEI. The V end lost 4 bases, the J end lost 7 bases, and 14 bases lay between the germline ends. The CDR3 is 14 amino acids. CDR3 DNA: TGTGCCAGCAGTGTGTTGACTTCGGGGAATGAGCAGTTCTTC. It encodes CASSVLTSGNEQFF.

J is TRBJ1-6 and V is TRBV18, with D perhaps TRBD1 (5 bases). The CDR3 runs to 12 residues. With 4 bases removed from V and 12 bases from J, the gap between germline ends came to 10 bases. The germline gives CDR1 KGHSH, CDR2 LQKENI. In DNA form, the CDR3 reads TGTGCCAGCTCACTCGAGGGGCGACCCCTCCACTTT. Its protein product is CASSLEGRPLHF.

The V call is TRBV5-1, the J call TRBJ1-5; 8 bases align to TRBD1. This CDR3 is built from 14 residues. V lost 4 bases, J lost 7 bases, and 7 bases stayed unmatched. Germline V gene lookup returns CDR1 SGHRS and CDR2 YFSETQ. The chain's CDR3 is CASSETGARQPQHF. CDR3 DNA: TGCGCCAGCAGCGAGACAGGGGCTAGACAGCCCCAGCATTTT.

The sample holds a few counts of this clone. The V gene is TRBV27, the J gene TRBJ1-1; D uncertain. Germline CDR1 is MNHEY and CDR2 is SMNVEV (reference sequence). The length of the CDR3 is 14 residues. The ends were cut back, 4 bases at V and 2 bases at J, with 11 bases in the middle. This CDR3 is CASSSAEINTEAFF. DNA for the CDR3: TGTGCCAGCAGTTCGGCAGAGATAAACACTGAAGCTTTCTTT.

The chain has TRBV5-1 and TRBJ1-1, with D uncertain. This CDR3 spans 14 amino acids. CDR1 and CDR2 (germline): SGHRS, YFSETQ. V was clipped by 4 bases and J by 4 bases, with 14 bases between them. In DNA form, the CDR3 reads TGCGCCAGCAGCCGTGAGGAGGCTAGCACTGAAGCTTTCTTT. Encoded protein: CASSREEASTEAFF. Based on the CDR3 plus reference TRBV5-1 and TRBJ1-1, the full variable domain is KAGVTQTPRYLIKTRGQQVTLSCSPISGHRSVSWYQQTPGQGLQFLFEYFSETQRNKGNFPGRFSGRQFSNSRSEMNVSTLELGDSALYLCASSREEASTEAFFGQGTRLTVV.

The V and J genes are TRBV6-1 and TRBJ1-1; D is ambiguous. The V end was cut by 6 bases, the J end by 0 bases, with 11 bases between. The CDR3 has 14 residues. Germline V gene lookup returns CDR1 MNHNS and CDR2 SASEGT. CDR3 in DNA: TGTGCCAGCAGCAAGGAGGCGTTGAACACTGAAGCTTTCTTT. This translates into CASSKEALNTEAFF.